The 21 T cell receptor beta chains below come from one sample, sequenced in a study of blood T cell repertoires in COVID-19. The assay was immunoSEQ multiplex PCR, and TCRdb's table has in-frame clones only and misses some. The repertoire includes a few hundred thousand clones, 85% to 90% of them detected once, and approximately 6.2% sits in the top ten. The sequencing sample was made of peripheral blood. The receptors were sampled from a man aged 55 to 70 who had recovered from COVID-19.

The chain combines TRBV28 with TRBJ2-3; 10 bases are a match to TRBD1. The junction had 8 bases not matched to a gene; V was cut back by 7 bases and J by 4 bases. Germline CDR1 and CDR2: MDHEN and SYDVKM. CDR3 length: 15 amino acids. In DNA form, the CDR3 reads TGTGCCAGCACCCCGGGGGGACAGGGGCCAGATACGCAGTATTTT. Translating gives CASTPGGQGPDTQYF.

The V and J genes are TRBV27 and TRBJ2-7; 9 nucleotides line up with TRBD1. The V gene end was trimmed by 7 bases and the J gene end by 4 bases; junction bases not matched to a gene: 11. The length of the CDR3 is 15 residues. CDR1 is MNHEY and CDR2 is SMNVEV in the germline V gene (reference sequence). The CDR3 loop reads CASTDRGTGDYEQYF. The CDR3, as DNA: TGTGCCAGCACCGACAGGGGGACCGGGGATTACGAGCAGTACTTC.

J is TRBJ2-3 and V is TRBV30, with a possible D match to TRBD2 (5 bases). CDR3 length equals 13 residues. Trimming shortened V by 7 bases and J by 2 bases, and 13 bases separated the two germline ends. Looked up from germline, CDR1 is GTSNPN and CDR2 is SVGIG (reference sequence). The CDR3 DNA reads as TGTGCCTCCTTTCGGACTTTCACAGATACGCAGTATTTT. Protein sequence: CASFRTFTDTQYF.

The chain joins TRBV28 to TRBJ1-5; 8 positions agree with TRBD1. From germline, CDR1 is MDHEN and CDR2 SYDVKM. The CDR3 length is 15 residues. Trimming at V came to 5 bases and at J to 4 bases, leaving 7 bases not matched to a gene. The CDR3 coding sequence is TGTGCCAGCAGTCCCCAGGGGGCTGGAAATCAGCCCCAGCATTTT. Translation: CASSPQGAGNQPQHF. Filled out from reference TRBV28 and TRBJ1-5, the complete variable domain reads DVKVTQSSRYLVKRTGEKVFLECVQDMDHENMFWYRQDPGLGLRLIYFSYDVKMKEKGDIPEGYSVSREKKERFSLILESASTNQTSMYLCASSPQGAGNQPQHFGDGTRLSIL.

The chain has TRBV5-1 and TRBJ1-1, with a tentative D call TRBD1 (5 bases). Germline V gives CDR1 SGHRS, CDR2 YFSETQ. V was trimmed by 0 bases and J by 3 bases, leaving 12 bases between them. The CDR3 is made up of 15 amino acids. DNA of the CDR3: TGCGCCAGCAGCTTGGCACCAGGGACTGACACTGAAGCTTTCTTT. Amino acids: CASSLAPGTDTEAFF.

V and J are TRBV29-1 and TRBJ1-5, with TRBD1 identical over 7 bases. The CDR3 loop spans 14 amino acids. Germline trimming cut 6 bases from V and 6 bases from J; bases unmatched to any gene: 11. CDR1 and CDR2 from the germline V gene are SQVTM and ANQGSEA. CDR3 in DNA: TGCAGCGTCGCTCAGGGGGAAGTGGGTCAGCCCCAGCATTTT. This sequence encodes CSVAQGEVGQPQHF.

The chain links TRBV5-1 to TRBJ2-3, with D uncertain. Germline V gene sequence: CDR1 SGHRS, CDR2 YFSETQ. Between the trimmed V and J ends, which lost 7 bases and 0 bases, there was a span of 12 bases. The CDR3 loop spans 14 amino acids. In DNA, the CDR3 is TGCGCCAGCCAAGGAGTCAGTAGCACAGATACGCAGTATTTT. Its protein product is CASQGVSSTDTQYF.

The rearrangement uses TRBV28 and TRBJ1-2; no firm D call. Germline CDR1 and CDR2: MDHEN and SYDVKM. This CDR3 contains 12 residues. Trimming left V 7 bases short and J 8 bases short, with 14 bases between. CDR3 protein: CASKEVYEGYTF. The DNA of the CDR3 is TGTGCCAGCAAGGAGGTATATGAGGGCTACACCTTC.

This sequence joins TRBV29-1 and TRBJ1-2; 10 nucleotides match TRBD1. Germline CDR1 SQVTM, CDR2 ANQGSEA. This CDR3 region has 15 residues. Unmatched junction bases numbered 8, after V lost 3 bases and J lost 4 bases. Here the CDR3 DNA reads TGCAGCGTTGATCCTCCTAGACAGGGGGCCTATGGCTACACCTTC. Its protein product is CSVDPPRQGAYGYTF.

The genes are TRBV6-5 and TRBJ2-7; maybe TRBD1 (6 bases). The CDR3 sequence is 13 residues long. Germline-derived CDR1 and CDR2 are MNHEY and SVGAGI. V lost 7 bases to trimming and J lost 0 bases, with 10 bases between them. CDR3: CASMTGTSYEQYF. Written as DNA, the CDR3 is TGTGCCAGCATGACAGGCACCTCCTACGAGCAGTACTTC.

The genes are TRBV7-8 and TRBJ2-6; TRBD1 matches 8 bases. Germline CDR1 and CDR2: SGHVS and FQNEAQ. The V and J ends lost 2 bases and 4 bases, in that order; junction bases with no gene match: 4. The CDR3 length is 16 residues. CDR3 amino acids: CASSLQGARGANVLTF. CDR3 coding DNA: TGTGCCAGCAGCTTACAGGGGGCAAGGGGGGCCAACGTCCTGACTTTC.

The gene calls are TRBV6-1 and TRBJ2-1; TRBD2 matches 9 bases. The CDR3 has 16 residues. Germline V CDR1 and CDR2: MNHNS, SASEGT. V trimming: 1 base; J trimming: 9 bases; junction bases outside the gene matches: 10. The CDR3 DNA follows: TGTGCCAGCAGTGAAGTCGGCGGGGGGGCCTATAGTGAGCAGTTCTTC. Translating it yields CASSEVGGGAYSEQFF.

This clone was observed a handful of times. The chain links TRBV12-3 or TRBV12-4 to TRBJ2-2; 7 bases agree with TRBD2. V gave up 7 bases and J gave up 6 bases; unmatched junction bases: 5. CDR3 size: 13 residues. The CDR3 here is CASTAGVAGELFF. CDR3 nucleotides: TGTGCCAGCACTGCGGGAGTGGCCGGGGAGCTGTTTTTT.

The V gene is TRBV6-5, the J gene TRBJ1-5, with unresolved D. Looked up from germline, CDR1 is MNHEY and CDR2 is SVGAGI. V dropped 6 bases and J dropped 6 bases, with 18 bases sitting between them. This CDR3 has 15 residues. CDR3 region: CASRALGPRGQPQHF. The CDR3 DNA sequence: TGTGCCAGCAGGGCCCTTGGGCCGCGGGGTCAGCCCCAGCATTTT.

The CDR3: CASTGTESPSNYGYTF. The CDR3 DNA follows: TGTGCCAGTACCGGGACAGAAAGCCCCTCTAACTATGGCTACACCTTC. The V and J genes are TRBV19 and TRBJ1-2; 7 nucleotides match TRBD1. The CDR3 length is 16 residues. Trimming cost V 7 bases and J 0 bases; bases outside gene matches: 11. Germline V gene data show CDR1 as LNHDA and CDR2 as SQIVND (reference sequence).

The CDR3 DNA reads as TGTGCCATCAGTGAGCGGGAAGTTAGCTACGAGCAGTACTTC. Protein sequence: CAISEREVSYEQYF. The rearrangement links TRBV10-3 to TRBJ2-7; D might be TRBD2 (5 bases). Germline V gene sequence: CDR1 ENHRY, CDR2 SYGVKD. Trimming took 2 bases from V and 3 from J, leaving 11 bases between them. The CDR3 length is 14 residues.

The genes are TRBV3-1 (or the pseudogene TRBV3-2) and TRBJ1-6; 10 nucleotides align to TRBD1. The V and J ends lost 6 bases and 10 bases, in that order; junction bases with no gene match: 9. Germline V gene data show CDR1 as LGHDT and CDR2 as YNNKEL (reference sequence). The CDR3 is 15 residues long. The CDR3 sequence is CASRAHGTGDSPLHF. CDR3 in DNA: TGTGCCAGCAGAGCCCACGGGACAGGGGACTCACCCCTCCACTTT.

V usage is TRBV27 and J usage is TRBJ1-5; tentatively, D is TRBD1 (6 bases). Between the trimmed V and J ends, which lost 2 bases and 6 bases, there was a span of 14 bases. Germline CDR1 and CDR2: MNHEY and SMNVEV (reference sequence). The CDR3 is 15 amino acids. CDR3 sequence reads: CASSLGGGGGQPQHF. CDR3 nucleotides: TGTGCCAGCAGTTTAGGGGGGGGCGGTGGTCAGCCCCAGCATTTT.

The chain couples TRBV2 to TRBJ2-5; D perhaps matches TRBD1 (5 bases). The CDR3 extends over 13 amino acids. With 7 bases removed from V and 2 bases from J, the gap between germline ends came to 11 bases. Germline CDR1 SNHLY, CDR2 FYNNEI. DNA for the CDR3: TGTGCCAGCACGTCGCGACAGCAAGAGACCCAGTACTTC. Translated: CASTSRQQETQYF. Supplemented by reference TRBV2 and TRBJ2-5, the full variable domain reads EPEVTQTPSHQVTQMGQEVILRCVPISNHLYFYWYRQILGQKVEFLVSFYNNEISEKSEIFDDQFSVERPDGSNFTLKIRSTKLEDSAMYFCASTSRQQETQYFGPGTRLLVL.

The rearrangement links TRBV28 to TRBJ1-2; maybe TRBD1 (5 bases). The CDR3 contains 13 residues. V was shortened by 2 bases and J by 4 bases, with 8 bases between the two germline ends. Germline V gives CDR1 MDHEN, CDR2 SYDVKM. CDR3 DNA sequence: TGTGCCAGCAGTTTAAACAGGATCTATGGCTACACCTTC. Translated, it gives CASSLNRIYGYTF.

This chain joins TRBV3-1 (or the pseudogene TRBV3-2) and TRBJ1-3, with D possibly matching TRBD1 (6 bases). Trimming left V 5 bases short and J 0 bases short, with 11 bases between. CDR3 size: 15 residues. Germline V gene data show CDR1 as LGHDT and CDR2 as YNNKEL (reference sequence). CDR3 amino acids: CASSYRADSGNTIYF. The CDR3 bases are TGTGCCAGCAGCTACAGGGCTGACTCTGGAAACACCATATATTTT.